What follows are 7 T cell receptor beta chains derived from one specimen sequenced in a study of early T cells in non-severe SARS-CoV-2 infection (dated by TCRdb to the early 2020s). Libraries were built with 5' RACE. TCRdb shows the sequencer as NextSeq 500. TCRdb redid the processing of the public reads, applying fastp at Q25 and MiXCR, and retained in-frame beta chains. Merged by CDR3 protein, the rows form single entries marked with the most common genes and DNA. The sample table holds 37,000 or so distinct CDR3 sequences, of which roughly 5.9% were seen once. More than 25% of the sample rests with the top ten. What was sequenced was whole blood. These receptors came from an adult who was a healthcare worker with PCR-confirmed SARS-CoV-2 infection or an uninfected control (not recorded which).

In this sample, this clonotype turned up many times. V and J are TRBV25-1 and TRBJ2-1; 8 bases match TRBD2. CDR1 is MGHDK, CDR2 SYGVNS, per germline. There are 15 residues in the CDR3. V gave up 3 bases and J gave up 9 bases; unmatched junction bases: 10. The CDR3 sequence: CASSDMPSGHSEQFF. The CDR3 DNA is TGTGCCAGCAGTGATATGCCTAGCGGGCACTCTGAGCAGTTCTTC. Full variable domain (remainder filled in from reference TRBV25-1 and TRBJ2-1): EADIYQTPRYLVIGTGKKITLECSQTMGHDKMYWYQQDPGMELHLIHYSYGVNSTEKGDLSSESTVSRIRTEHFPLTLESARPSHTSQYLCASSDMPSGHSEQFFGPGTRLTVL.

The rearrangement joins TRBV7-9 to TRBJ2-7; TRBD1 matches at 7 bases. The junction had 4 bases not matched to a gene; V was cut back by 5 bases and J by 6 bases. The CDR3 runs to 12 residues. The germline gives CDR1 SEHNR, CDR2 FQNEAQ (reference sequence). The CDR3 nucleotides are TGTGCCAGCAGCCTGGACAGGCTCGAGCAGTACTTC. Translated: CASSLDRLEQYF.

This clonotype was detected ten times or more. V gene TRBV5-6 combines with J gene TRBJ2-4, with 8 positions matching TRBD1. This CDR3 is built from 13 residues. The V gene end was trimmed by 4 bases and the J gene end by 7 bases; junction bases not matched to a gene: 4. In germline, CDR1 is SGHDT, CDR2 YYEEEE. For the CDR3, the DNA is TGTGCCAGCAGCCTCTGGACAGGGAACATTCAGTACTTC. It codes for CASSLWTGNIQYF.

This clonotype was seen more than once but under ten times. The chain uses TRBV19 and TRBJ2-1; the D gene is possibly TRBD1 (5 bases). V gave up 3 bases and J gave up 6 bases, with 9 bases separating them. CDR1 is LNHDA and CDR2 is SQIVND in the germline V gene (reference sequence). The CDR3 spans 13 residues. CDR3 bases: TGTGCCAGTAGTATGGGCAGGGTCAATGAGCAGTTCTTC. The encoded protein is CASSMGRVNEQFF.

This clonotype was seen at least ten times. The chain uses TRBV7-9 and TRBJ2-5; a possible D gene is TRBD1 (5 bases). The CDR3 runs to 16 residues. Germline V CDR1 and CDR2: SEHNR, FQNEAQ (reference sequence). Trimming stripped 5 bases from V and 2 bases from J, with 18 bases between. The CDR3 sequence: CASSLDLRGAQETQYF. The CDR3 nucleotides are TGTGCCAGCAGCCTTGACTTAAGGGGTGCGCAAGAGACCCAGTACTTC. Looking up the rest from reference TRBV7-9 and TRBJ2-5 gives the full variable domain: DTGVSQNPRHKITKRGQNVTFRCDPISEHNRLYWYRQTLGQGPEFLTYFQNEAQLEKSRLLSDRFSAERPKGSFSTLEIQRTEQGDSAMYLCASSLDLRGAQETQYFGPGTRLLVL.

With respect to this clonotype: Germline and junction disagree at one end, which may indicate a read error. This chain connects TRBV28 to TRBJ2-5, with 16 bases that match TRBD2. Germline CDR1 and CDR2: MDHEN and SYDVKM. The CDR3 loop spans 17 amino acids. In DNA form, the CDR3 reads TGTACCAGCAGTCAGGGACTAGCGGGAGGGCCTTGGGAGACCCAGTACTTC. Translating it yields CTSSQGLAGGPWETQYF.

This clonotype was counted ten times or more. The rearrangement uses TRBV7-6 and TRBJ2-7; TRBD1 agrees at 9 bases. CDR3 length: 14 amino acids. After removal of 2 bases from V and 6 bases from J, the junction contained 5 bases not matched to a gene. Germline V gene sequence: CDR1 SGHVS, CDR2 FNYEAQ. The CDR3 loop is CASSLKQGASEQYF. CDR3 in DNA: TGTGCCAGCAGCTTAAAACAGGGGGCTTCCGAGCAGTACTTC.